This T cell receptor (beta chain) was identified during a study of T cells in Graves' hyperthyroidism and ophthalmopathy. Study-level results: Most thyroid clonotypes expanded above 0.001 appeared in blood too.

TCR beta CDR3 regions were amplified from RNA. The HTBI set primed first-round TCR CDR3 RT-PCR. TCRdb re-analysed the multiplex PCR reads in MiXCR, keeping a single row per CDR3 protein. This sample has hundreds of thousands of distinct CDR3 sequences, with roughly 15% found just once. This clonotype turned up a few times. Its specificity is unknown. V lost 1 base and J 2 bases, leaving 15 bases between the germline ends. Germline V gene sequence: CDR1 MGHRA, CDR2 YSYEKL. CDR3 length equals 17 residues. Patients showing uncontrolled infection, other autoimmune disease, pregnancy or lactation were ineligible. Clinical symptoms, serum thyroxine, TRAb, thyroid ultrasound and orbital computed tomography established diagnosis. Each 10 ml fresh peripheral blood draw supplied the PBMCs.

This receptor was obtained from a woman aged 35 to 49 with Graves' ophthalmopathy. The V gene is TRBV4-1, the J gene TRBJ1-3; no firm D call. The sequenced sample was blood. The CDR3, as DNA: TGCGCCAGCAGCCAAGTCGGCCTGGTGGTTCCTGGAAACACCATATATTTT. Translation gives CASSQVGLVVPGNTIYF.